These 31 T cell receptor beta chains were all obtained from the same sample, sequenced in a study of cytomegalovirus exposure and HLA in healthy donors. With 60 Vbeta and 13 Jbeta primers, the PCR was carried out. TCRdb keeps only in-frame clones here, not all; method: immunoSEQ multiplex PCR. The sample lists roughly 250,000 clones, just under 85% occurring once. The sample comprised PBMCs. These receptors came from a woman between 40 and 55 years old in good health and CMV-seropositive.

The J gene is TRBJ2-7, the V gene TRBV14; 12 nucleotides match TRBD2. J was trimmed by 2 bases and V by 4 bases; bases with no gene match: 18. CDR1 is SGHDN and CDR2 is FVKESK in the germline V gene. The CDR3 loop spans 20 amino acids. The CDR3 protein is CASSRSPWEGLAGRTYEQYF. For the CDR3, the DNA is TGTGCCAGCAGCCGATCACCCTGGGAGGGACTAGCGGGTCGGACCTACGAGCAGTACTTC.

The J gene is TRBJ2-7, the V gene TRBV5-1; 12 nucleotides agree with TRBD2. Germline V lookup: CDR1 SGHRS, CDR2 YFSETQ. Losses at the gene ends were 4 bases for V and 7 bases for J; bases not matched to a gene: 9. The CDR3 totals 15 residues. CDR3 nucleotide sequence: TGCGCCAGCAGCCTAGGCTCTAGCGGGAGGGAAGAGCAGTACTTC. It yields the protein CASSLGSSGREEQYF.

V and J are TRBV11-2 and TRBJ2-3; 14 bases match TRBD2. Germline trimming cut 5 bases from V and 4 bases from J; bases unmatched to any gene: 5. The CDR3 has 16 residues. Germline CDR1 is SGHAT and CDR2 is FQNNGV. CDR3 nucleotide sequence: TGTGCCAGCAGCCCAAGACTAGCGGGAGGGCCAGATACGCAGTATTTT. Protein sequence: CASSPRLAGGPDTQYF.

The gene calls are TRBV7-3 and TRBJ2-1; 8 positions agree with TRBD2. The germline V gene has CDR1 SGHTA and CDR2 FQGTGA. J lost 4 bases, V lost 4 bases, and 3 bases had no gene match. The CDR3 extends over 14 amino acids. CDR3 protein: CASSSIAGYNEQFF. CDR3 nucleotide sequence: TGTGCCAGCAGCTCTATAGCGGGATACAATGAGCAGTTCTTC.

The chain links TRBV4-3 to TRBJ1-4; D may be TRBD1 (6 bases). Looked up from germline, CDR1 is LGHNA and CDR2 is YSLEER. The V end was cut by 4 bases, the J end by 5 bases, with 14 bases between. The CDR3 length is 15 residues. The CDR3 protein is CASSRTGQRNEKLFF. In DNA form, the CDR3 reads TGCGCCAGCAGCCGAACCGGACAGCGGAATGAAAAACTGTTTTTT.

This clone showed up just once. V gene TRBV10-3 combines with J gene TRBJ2-3; 9 bases agree with TRBD2. The CDR3 extends over 16 amino acids. After removal of 6 bases from V and 4 bases from J, the junction contained 11 bases not matched to a gene. The V gene's germline CDR1 is ENHRY and CDR2 SYGVKD. This chain's CDR3 is CAISGPTSGGADTQYF. The CDR3, as DNA: TGTGCCATCAGCGGACCGACTAGCGGAGGGGCAGATACGCAGTATTTT.

The chain joins TRBV7-2 to TRBJ2-3; 8 bases match TRBD2. CDR3 length: 16 amino acids. The germline gives CDR1 SGHTA, CDR2 FQGNSA. The V segment lost 7 bases and the J segment 11 bases; nucleotides outside the gene matches: 20. CDR3 loop: CASTMEAMSGSVRQYF. The CDR3 bases are TGTGCCAGCACCATGGAGGCCATGAGCGGGAGTGTTAGGCAGTATTTT.

The gene calls are TRBV28 and TRBJ1-5; TRBD1 is a possible D gene (6 bases). From germline, CDR1 is MDHEN and CDR2 SYDVKM. Trimming took off 8 bases at V and 4 bases at J, with 24 bases between the two ends. The CDR3 loop spans 17 amino acids. CDR3 in amino acids: CASQFPYRQAGNQPQHF. The CDR3 DNA reads as TGTGCCAGCCAGTTTCCCTACCGACAGGCCGGGAATCAGCCCCAGCATTTT.

The V call is TRBV28, the J call TRBJ2-1; D might be TRBD2 (7 bases). Trimming removed 10 bases from V and 8 bases from J, with 21 bases in between. CDR1 is MDHEN, CDR2 SYDVKM, per germline. The CDR3 has 14 amino acids. CDR3 protein: CAISEGGGNYEQFF. The DNA for the CDR3 is TGTGCCATCTCGGAGGGGGGAGGGAATTATGAGCAGTTCTTC.

The chain has TRBV27 and TRBJ1-1; D is unclear. The germline V and J ends were trimmed by 6 bases and 0 bases, with 5 bases remaining between them. Germline CDR1 is MNHEY and CDR2 is SMNVEV (reference sequence). There are 12 residues in the CDR3. CDR3 residues: CASSGLNTEAFF. The CDR3 bases are TGTGCCAGCAGCGGGTTGAACACTGAAGCTTTCTTT.

This clone turned up a few times. This rearrangement joins TRBV7-2 to TRBJ2-7, with TRBD1 identical over 8 bases. Germline CDR1 reads SGHTA; CDR2 reads FQGNSA. V shed 5 bases, J shed 7 bases, and the junction held 16 bases outside the gene matches. The CDR3 is 16 residues long. The CDR3 DNA reads TGTGCCAGCAGCCCTATCGGCGGGACAGGTCGAGAAGAGCAGTACTTC. Protein sequence: CASSPIGGTGREEQYF.

The rearrangement links TRBV11-3 to TRBJ2-2, with D perhaps matching TRBD2 (6 bases). V gave up 4 bases and J gave up 4 bases, with 16 bases separating them. The V gene's germline CDR1 is SGHNT and CDR2 YENEEA. The CDR3 sequence is 16 residues long. CDR3 bases: TGTGCCAGCAGCTCCCCAACGGGAGCGGGCACCGGGGAGCTGTTTTTT. Translated, it gives CASSSPTGAGTGELFF.

The chain uses TRBV28 and TRBJ2-2; D remains unclear. V was trimmed by 3 bases and J by 2 bases, leaving 7 bases between them. The CDR3 has 14 amino acids. CDR1 MDHEN and CDR2 SYDVKM come from the germline V gene. The CDR3 sequence is CASSFRQNTGELFF. In DNA form, the CDR3 reads TGTGCCAGCAGTTTCCGACAAAACACCGGGGAGCTGTTTTTT.

This chain uses TRBV7-9 with TRBJ1-5; 9 bases align to TRBD1. Germline V gene sequence: CDR1 SEHNR, CDR2 FQNEAQ (reference sequence). The CDR3 has 14 amino acids. Unmatched junction bases numbered 3, after V lost 5 bases and J lost 4 bases. Written as DNA, the CDR3 is TGTGCCAGCAGCCGTGGACAGGGGAATCAGCCCCAGCATTTT. Its translation is CASSRGQGNQPQHF.

This clone was detected a few times. This sequence joins TRBV30 and TRBJ1-1; D not resolved. The CDR3 length is 10 residues. Germline-derived CDR1 and CDR2 are GTSNPN and SVGIG (reference sequence). The V and J ends lost 4 bases and 7 bases respectively, with 7 bases between them. The CDR3 reads CAWTENEAFF. The CDR3 nucleotides are TGTGCCTGGACTGAGAATGAAGCTTTCTTT.

V usage is TRBV4-3 and J usage is TRBJ2-5; possible D gene TRBD1, 6 bases. The end of the DNA is better explained by TRBJ2-7, so the J call may be wrong. CDR1 LGHNA and CDR2 YSLEER come from the germline V gene. The CDR3 runs to 15 residues. CDR3 DNA: TGCGCCAGCAGCCAAGTGGGACAAGGACCTTACGAGCAGTACTTC. Translating gives CASSQVGQGPYEQYF.

The rearrangement uses TRBV4-3 and TRBJ2-1; the match to TRBD2 covers 7 bases. V lost 1 base to trimming and J lost 5 bases; unmatched junction nucleotides: 8. From germline, CDR1 is LGHNA and CDR2 YSLEER. CDR3 size: 16 residues. This chain's CDR3 is CASSQVNGRTNNEQFF. The CDR3 DNA sequence: TGCGCCAGCAGCCAAGTTAACGGGAGGACCAACAATGAGCAGTTCTTC.

This chain connects TRBV18 to TRBJ2-2; D is possibly TRBD1 (6 bases). Germline lookup yields CDR1 KGHSH and CDR2 LQKENI. The CDR3 contains 14 residues. The germline V and J ends were trimmed by 2 bases and 5 bases, with 9 bases remaining between them. In DNA form, the CDR3 reads TGTGCCAGCTCACCAGGGGGCGAGACCGGGGAGCTGTTTTTT. Encoded protein: CASSPGGETGELFF.

The chain couples TRBV7-2 to TRBJ2-7; 9 bases line up with TRBD2. V trimming: 1 base; J trimming: 6 bases; junction bases outside the gene matches: 7. The CDR3 sequence is 15 residues long. Germline CDR1 reads SGHTA; CDR2 reads FQGNSA. The CDR3 nucleotides are TGTGCCAGCAGCTTAGTTGCGGGAGGGACCTCCGAGCAGTACTTC. This codes for CASSLVAGGTSEQYF. The full variable domain, in which reference TRBV7-2 and TRBJ2-7 provide the parts outside the CDR3, is GAGVSQSPSNKVTEKGKDVELRCDPISGHTALYWYRQSLGQGLEFLIYFQGNSAPDKSGLPSDRFSAERTGGSVSTLTIQRTQQEDSAVYLCASSLVAGGTSEQYFGPGTRLTVT.

The rearrangement uses TRBV7-7 and TRBJ2-2, with TRBD2 identical over 11 bases. Per the germline V gene, CDR1 is SSHAT and CDR2 is FNYEAQ (reference sequence). The length of the CDR3 is 14 residues. The CDR3 coding sequence is TGTGCTATAGGACTAGCGGGGAACACCGGGGAGCTGTTTTTT. Translation: CAIGLAGNTGELFF.

V is TRBV9 and J is TRBJ2-5; unclear D gene. This CDR3 comprises 13 residues. The V gene lost 0 bases and the J gene lost 5 bases, with 8 bases spanning the gap. Germline V gene sequence: CDR1 SGDLS, CDR2 YYNGEE. In DNA form, the CDR3 reads TGTGCCAGCAGCGTAGAGTTGCAGGAGACCCAGTACTTC. Protein product: CASSVELQETQYF. Looking up the rest from reference TRBV9 and TRBJ2-5 gives the full variable domain: DSGVTQTPKHLITATGQRVTLRCSPRSGDLSVYWYQQSLDQGLQFLIQYYNGEERAKGNILERFSAQQFPDLHSELNLSSLELGDSALYFCASSVELQETQYFGPGTRLLVL.

The gene calls are TRBV6-6 and TRBJ1-6, with D possibly TRBD1 on 6 matching bases. The CDR3 runs to 15 residues. Trimming pared 2 bases from V and 5 bases from J, leaving 10 bases between. CDR1 and CDR2 from the germline V gene are MNHNY and SVGAGI (reference sequence). The CDR3 nucleotides read TGTGCCAGCAGTTACCGGACAGCTGATAATTCACCCCTCCACTTT. Protein product: CASSYRTADNSPLHF.

For the CDR3, the DNA is TGTGCCAGCAGTTACGATCGGGACAGGGCCAAAAACATTCAGTACTTC. Translating it yields CASSYDRDRAKNIQYF. The chain combines TRBV6-5 with TRBJ2-4; 8 bases agree with TRBD1. Germline CDR1 and CDR2: MNHEY and SVGAGI. CDR3 length: 16 residues. V trimming: 2 bases; J trimming: 1 base; junction bases outside the gene matches: 4.

This clone turned up a few times. The chain combines TRBV4-3 with TRBJ2-3; 7 bases align to TRBD2. J gave up 1 base and V 0 bases, and 7 bases lay outside the gene matches. Looked up from germline, CDR1 is LGHNA and CDR2 is YSLEER. CDR3 length: 17 residues. This chain's CDR3 is CASSQDRGSFGTDTQYF. The CDR3 DNA follows: TGCGCCAGCAGCCAAGATCGCGGGAGCTTCGGCACAGATACGCAGTATTTT.

The chain carries TRBV6-6 and TRBJ2-7; TRBD2 agrees at 9 bases. V was pared by 5 bases and J by 1 base, with 3 bases of the junction left unmatched. Germline CDR1 is MNHNY and CDR2 is SVGAGI (reference sequence). This CDR3 is built from 14 residues. The CDR3 nucleotides are TGTGCCAGCAGTCATAGCGGGAGTTCCTACGAGCAGTACTTC. Its protein product is CASSHSGSSYEQYF.

This sequence joins TRBV18 and TRBJ2-7, with TRBD1 matching over 8 bases. This CDR3 has 16 residues. Germline CDR1 KGHSH, CDR2 LQKENI. V was pared by 8 bases and J by 7 bases, with 19 bases of the junction left unmatched. DNA of the CDR3: TGTGCCAGCCTTGGGGACCTTGGACAGGGCGTGATAGAGCAGTACTTC. It yields the protein CASLGDLGQGVIEQYF.

The gene calls are TRBV27 and TRBJ1-4, with D uncertain. Per the germline V gene, CDR1 is MNHEY and CDR2 is SMNVEV (reference sequence). CDR3 size: 14 residues. Between the trimmed V and J ends, which lost 0 bases and 3 bases, there was a span of 5 bases. The CDR3 DNA follows: TGTGCCAGCAGTTTATCCGGGGCTAATGAAAAACTGTTTTTT. It specifies CASSLSGANEKLFF.

V and J are TRBV6-6 and TRBJ2-2; 7 bases line up with TRBD1. The CDR3 contains 15 residues. Trimming cost V 4 bases and J 4 bases; bases outside gene matches: 6. Germline V gene lookup returns CDR1 MNHNY and CDR2 SVGAGI (reference sequence). CDR3 DNA sequence: TGTGCCAGCAGTTTGACGACAGGGATCACCGGGGAGCTGTTTTTT. Translation gives CASSLTTGITGELFF.

This chain connects TRBV4-3 to TRBJ2-5; 8 positions agree with TRBD2. After removal of 3 bases from V and 1 base from J, the junction contained 4 bases not matched to a gene. CDR3 length: 15 residues. Germline V gene lookup returns CDR1 LGHNA and CDR2 YSLEER. For the CDR3, the DNA is TGCGCCAGCAGCCACGGGAGGGCCGGCCAAGAGACCCAGTACTTC. Its protein is CASSHGRAGQETQYF.

This chain joins TRBV6-1 and TRBJ2-6; 7 nucleotides agree with TRBD2. The CDR3 runs to 15 residues. The trim removed 8 bases at V and 2 bases at J, leaving 6 bases unmatched. Germline V gives CDR1 MNHNS, CDR2 SASEGT. The CDR3 bases are TGTGCCAGCTGGACCGGGGGGACTGGGGCCAACGTCCTGACTTTC. The encoded protein is CASWTGGTGANVLTF.

CDR3 nucleotide sequence: TGTGCCAGCACCCTGGGATGGGACAGGGACGGCTACACCTTC. The encoded protein is CASTLGWDRDGYTF. The V gene is TRBV5-5, the J gene TRBJ1-2, with TRBD1 identical over 9 bases. Germline CDR1 reads SGHKS; CDR2 reads YYEKEE (reference sequence). Unmatched junction bases numbered 11, after V lost 6 bases and J lost 8 bases. The CDR3 extends over 14 amino acids.